Given below is one T cell receptor beta chain in context. The antigen is undetermined. A second PCR of about 7 to 12 cycles used a sample-barcoded 5' primer and a J-beta primer mix. A minimum of 2.5 million CDR3-containing paired-end reads was obtained for each sample. A single record per CDR3 protein comes from TCRdb applying MiXCR to the 5' RACE reads. The table includes about 670,000 distinct CDR3 sequences, over 40% detected once. This record belongs to a study of blood T cells in healthy people across ages. Study-wide background: About one barcoded beta molecule per two T cells was the capture yield of template switching.

Trimming removed 4 bases at V and 12 bases at J, with 17 bases between. CDR3 size: 13 residues. In germline, CDR1 is SGHRS, CDR2 YFSETQ. Study-wide points: Long-lived donors had more naive CD4+ cells and higher diversity than aged donors. There was no known CMV status for donors, so expanded clonotype changes were possibly confounded.

The V gene is TRBV5-1, the J gene TRBJ2-1; no reliable D call. This receptor was obtained from a woman of 80 years or more in good health. Sample: blood. As DNA, the CDR3 is TGCGCCAGCAGCGCAAGACTGGCCGTAGTGCAGTTCTTC. This sequence encodes CASSARLAVVQFF.